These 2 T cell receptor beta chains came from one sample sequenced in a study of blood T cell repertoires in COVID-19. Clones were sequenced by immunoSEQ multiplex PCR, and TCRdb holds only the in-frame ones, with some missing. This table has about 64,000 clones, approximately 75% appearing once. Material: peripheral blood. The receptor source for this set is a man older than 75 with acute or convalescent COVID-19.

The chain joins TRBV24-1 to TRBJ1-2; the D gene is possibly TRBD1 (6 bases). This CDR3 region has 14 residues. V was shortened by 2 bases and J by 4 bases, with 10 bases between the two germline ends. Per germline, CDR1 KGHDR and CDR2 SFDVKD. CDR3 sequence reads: CATSDSGTSYGYTF. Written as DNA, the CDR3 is TGTGCCACCAGTGATTCCGGGACAAGCTATGGCTACACCTTC.

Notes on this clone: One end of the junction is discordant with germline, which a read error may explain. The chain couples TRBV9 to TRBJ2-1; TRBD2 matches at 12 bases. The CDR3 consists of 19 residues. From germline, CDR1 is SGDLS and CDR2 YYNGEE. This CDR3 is CARSVVASGGGSSYNEQFF. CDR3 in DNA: TGTGCCCGCAGCGTAGTCGCTAGCGGGGGGGGGAGCTCCTACAATGAGCAGTTCTTC.